These 16 T cell receptor beta chains share one sample of origin, sequenced in a study of blood T cell repertoires in COVID-19. Method: immunoSEQ multiplex PCR; TCRdb's copy keeps in-frame clones and lacks some. The top ten clones hold less than 6% of a sample with roughly 330,000 clones, approximately 87% of them seen once. Sequencing was done on a sample of PBMCs or T cells enriched from blood (not recorded which). Receptors originate from a woman in her thirties who had recovered from COVID-19.

The chain joins TRBV10-3 to TRBJ1-3; D might be TRBD1 (5 bases). This CDR3 region has 18 residues. V lost 0 bases, J lost 0 bases, and 15 bases lay in between. The germline gives CDR1 ENHRY, CDR2 SYGVKD. CDR3 sequence: CAISESDWGSTSGNTIYF. CDR3 coding DNA: TGTGCCATCAGTGAGTCCGATTGGGGCAGTACCTCTGGAAACACCATATATTTT.

This clone was seen once. This rearrangement joins TRBV7-6 to TRBJ1-4; 11 bases agree with TRBD1. Germline V gene lookup returns CDR1 SGHVS and CDR2 FNYEAQ. Trimming at V came to 5 bases and at J to 7 bases, leaving 3 bases not matched to a gene. CDR3 size: 14 residues. CDR3 residues: CASSGDRGSEKLFF. The CDR3 DNA sequence: TGTGCCAGCAGCGGGGACAGGGGGTCTGAAAAACTGTTTTTT.

The chain carries TRBV7-2 and TRBJ2-1, with D unclear. Germline CDR1 reads SGHTA; CDR2 reads FQGNSA. The CDR3 has 13 amino acids. Trimming shortened V by 2 bases and J by 9 bases, and 11 bases separated the two germline ends. The CDR3 region is CASSLLPVREQFF. The CDR3 DNA sequence: TGTGCCAGCAGCTTACTCCCAGTACGTGAGCAGTTCTTC.

The rearrangement links TRBV2 to TRBJ1-5; the match to TRBD1 covers 8 bases. This CDR3 is built from 14 residues. Trimming at V came to 8 bases and at J to 5 bases, leaving 8 bases not matched to a gene. CDR1 and CDR2 from the germline V gene are SNHLY and FYNNEI. CDR3 region: CASSLGQVYQPQHF. DNA of the CDR3: TGTGCCAGCTCATTGGGACAGGTTTATCAGCCCCAGCATTTT.

The chain carries TRBV7-3 and TRBJ2-2; 9 bases agree with TRBD2. Germline loops: CDR1 SGHTA, CDR2 FQGTGA. The CDR3 runs to 16 residues. The J segment lost 4 bases and the V segment lost 2 bases, leaving 5 bases of the junction unmatched. This CDR3 is CASSLVAGVVTGELFF. CDR3 sequence (DNA): TGTGCCAGCAGCTTAGTAGCGGGGGTGGTCACCGGGGAGCTGTTTTTT.

The chain uses TRBV19 and TRBJ1-1; perhaps TRBD1 as D (5 bases). The CDR3 runs to 15 residues. V was cut by 0 bases and J by 5 bases, with 13 bases left in between. Germline CDR1 and CDR2: LNHDA and SQIVND (reference sequence). This CDR3 reads CASSIDGAAPTEAFF. CDR3 in DNA: TGTGCCAGTAGTATAGATGGGGCAGCTCCTACTGAAGCTTTCTTT.

The chain recombines TRBV5-1 with TRBJ2-3; 8 bases agree with TRBD1. Per the germline V gene, CDR1 is SGHRS and CDR2 is YFSETQ. This CDR3 is 16 amino acids long. V gave up 0 bases and J gave up 0 bases; unmatched junction bases: 3. This chain's CDR3 is CASSLDDRGSTDTQYF. CDR3 DNA sequence: TGCGCCAGCAGCTTGGACGACAGGGGTAGCACAGATACGCAGTATTTT.

The DNA for the CDR3 is TGTGCCAGCAGTTTTTTAGGGGGTTATAGCAATCAGCCCCAGCATTTT. Protein product: CASSFLGGYSNQPQHF. The chain recombines TRBV28 with TRBJ1-5, with D maybe TRBD1 (6 bases). The CDR3 is 16 residues long. CDR1 is MDHEN, CDR2 SYDVKM, per germline. V lost 3 bases and J 0 bases, leaving 12 bases between the germline ends.

This clone turned up a few times. V gene TRBV5-8 combines with J gene TRBJ1-6; TRBD1 matches at 8 bases. Germline V gives CDR1 SGHTS, CDR2 YDEGEE. With 9 bases clipped from V and 7 bases from J, the junction kept 9 bases outside the gene matches. This CDR3 has 14 residues. CDR3 amino acids: CATLWTGRNSPLHF. In DNA, the CDR3 is TGTGCCACCCTCTGGACAGGGAGGAATTCACCCCTCCACTTT. Full variable domain (rest looked up from reference TRBV5-8 and TRBJ1-6): EAGVTQSPTHLIKTRGQQATLRCSPISGHTSVYWYQQALGLGLQFLLWYDEGEERNRGNFPPRFSGRQFPNYSSELNVNALELEDSALYLCATLWTGRNSPLHFGNGTRLTVT.

J is TRBJ2-7 and V is TRBV18; 7 bases fit TRBD2. The CDR3 is made up of 13 amino acids. V gave up 3 bases and J gave up 6 bases; unmatched junction bases: 5. The V gene's germline CDR1 is KGHSH and CDR2 LQKENI. CDR3 sequence reads: CASSPGGDREQYF. As DNA, the CDR3 is TGTGCCAGCTCACCGGGGGGGGACCGCGAGCAGTACTTC. Filled out from reference TRBV18 and TRBJ2-7, the complete variable domain reads NAGVMQNPRHLVRRRGQEARLRCSPMKGHSHVYWYRQLPEEGLKFMVYLQKENIIDESGMPKERFSAEFPKEGPSILRIQQVVRGDSAAYFCASSPGGDREQYFGPGTRLTVT.

This clone was picked up a small number of times. The chain has TRBV4-1 and TRBJ1-4; 10 positions match TRBD1. The CDR3 loop spans 16 amino acids. CDR1 is MGHRA, CDR2 YSYEKL, per germline. With V trimmed by 3 bases and J by 7 bases, 8 bases remained unmatched. Written as DNA, the CDR3 is TGCGCCAGCAGCCAGGGGACAGGGGACGTGGGTGAAAAACTGTTTTTT. Protein: CASSQGTGDVGEKLFF.

CDR3 DNA: TGTGCCAGTAGTCCGGACAGTGGGGGCAATCAGCCCCAGCATTTT. As protein: CASSPDSGGNQPQHF. The chain combines TRBV19 with TRBJ1-5; TRBD1 might be the D (6 bases). CDR3 length equals 15 residues. Germline V gene data show CDR1 as LNHDA and CDR2 as SQIVND (reference sequence). V was trimmed by 5 bases and J by 2 bases, leaving 13 bases between them.

The chain links TRBV27 to TRBJ2-5, with 9 positions matching TRBD2. V lost 3 bases, J lost 5 bases, and 7 bases stayed unmatched. Germline-derived CDR1 and CDR2 are MNHEY and SMNVEV (reference sequence). The CDR3 runs 15 residues. CDR3 in amino acids: CASSLSGTSPETQYF. The CDR3 region has the DNA TGTGCCAGCAGTTTGAGCGGGACTAGCCCCGAGACCCAGTACTTC.

V usage is TRBV2 and J usage is TRBJ2-4, with TRBD1 matching 8 bases. CDR3 length: 15 residues. Germline trimming cut 4 bases from V and 1 base from J; bases unmatched to any gene: 3. Germline V gene sequence: CDR1 SNHLY, CDR2 FYNNEI. CDR3 in DNA: TGTGCCAGCAGTGGGACAGGGTTGGCCAAAAACATTCAGTACTTC. Amino acid sequence: CASSGTGLAKNIQYF.

The chain links TRBV19 to TRBJ1-1, with D unresolved. CDR1 is LNHDA and CDR2 is SQIVND in the germline V gene (reference sequence). CDR3 length equals 15 residues. V shed 5 bases and J shed 1 base, with 14 bases lying between them. The CDR3 protein is CASSPPQGRNTEAFF. In DNA, the CDR3 is TGTGCCAGTAGTCCGCCCCAAGGGAGGAACACTGAAGCTTTCTTT.

The J gene is TRBJ2-4, the V gene TRBV3-1 (or the pseudogene TRBV3-2); 8 bases are a match to TRBD2. V trimming: 3 bases; J trimming: 2 bases; junction bases outside the gene matches: 6. The CDR3 totals 16 residues. CDR1 is LGHDT, CDR2 YNNKEL, per germline (reference sequence). CDR3 residues: CASSHRGGQTKNIQYF. The CDR3 region has the DNA TGTGCCAGCAGCCACCGCGGGGGGCAAACCAAAAACATTCAGTACTTC.